Listed below are T cell receptor beta chains from one sample, sequenced in a study of cytomegalovirus exposure and HLA in healthy donors. TCRdb's copy holds only in-frame clones and misses some; the assay was immunoSEQ multiplex PCR. The data hold fewer than 250,000 clones, with roughly three quarters observed a single time. Sequenced sample: PBMCs. The receptors derive from a woman aged 50 to 60 in good health and CMV-seronegative. Each CDR3 is given with its conserved first and last residue. The D gene is left open where the match is weak. Only some rows state a clone size, as once, few, many or a class for expanded clones.

16 TRBD2 - TRBJ2-1 TRBV4-2 CASSHSLAGVSNEQFF TGTGCCAGCAGCCATTCACTAGCGGGAGTATCCAATGAGCAGTTCTTC
14 - - TRBJ2-5 TRBV7-9 CASSSAPQIGEQYF TGTGCCAGCAGCTCCGCCCCGCAGATAGGAGAGCAGTACTTC
15 TRBD2 - TRBJ2-3 TRBV28 CASRTRLAATDTQYF TGTGCCAGCAGGACCCGGCTAGCGGCCACAGATACGCAGTATTTT
15 TRBD1 - TRBJ2-5 TRBV7-2 CASSTAWDRGKTQYF TGTGCCAGCAGCACCGCATGGGACAGGGGGAAGACCCAGTACTTC
18 TRBD2 - TRBJ2-5 TRBV7-2 CASSLAGPSGAGGETQYF TGTGCCAGCAGCTTAGCGGGGCCTAGCGGGGCCGGGGGTGAGACCCAGTACTTC
14 - once TRBJ1-1 TRBV11-3 CASSTRGGSTEAFF TGTGCCAGCAGTACTAGGGGGGGGAGCACTGAAGCTTTCTTT
16 - - TRBJ2-1 TRBV7-2 CASSLEGSTTSNEQFF TGTGCCAGCAGCTTAGAGGGTTCGACTACTTCCAATGAGCAGTTCTTC
16 TRBD1 - TRBJ2-4 TRBV7-9 CASSLLGPTGADIQYF TGTGCCAGCAGCTTACTTGGTCCAACAGGGGCTGACATTCAGTACTTC
17 - - TRBJ1-6 TRBV11-2 CASSLAWSPSYNSPLHF TGTGCCAGCAGCTTAGCTTGGAGTCCCTCCTATAATTCACCCCTCCACTTT
17 TRBD1 - TRBJ1-5 TRBV4-3 CASSRNRGADSNQPQHF TGCGCCAGCAGCCGGAACAGGGGGGCAGATAGCAATCAGCCCCAGCATTTT
16 TRBD2 - TRBJ2-3 TRBV27 CASSLIAGGQGDTQYF TGTGCCAGCAGTTTAATAGCGGGGGGGCAAGGAGATACGCAGTATTTT
15 - - TRBJ2-2 TRBV27 CASSILTGNTGELFF TGTGCCAGCAGTATTTTGACGGGAAACACCGGGGAGCTGTTTTTT
15 - once TRBJ2-5 TRBV25-1 CASSHRTTAKETQYF TGTGCCAGCAGTCATCGGACTACCGCTAAAGAGACCCAGTACTTC
17 TRBD1 - TRBJ2-2 TRBV7-9 CASSLLKRTGIDGELFF TGTGCCAGCAGCTTACTAAAGAGGACAGGGATTGACGGGGAGCTGTTTTTT
10 - - TRBJ2-1 TRBV20-1 CSAARDEQFF TGCAGTGCTGCAAGAGATGAGCAGTTCTTC
15 TRBD1 - TRBJ1-4 TRBV18 CASSLGTGSDEKLFF TGTGCCAGCTCACTGGGGACAGGGAGTGATGAAAAACTGTTTTTT
13 - - TRBJ2-1 TRBV27 CASSYEPRQAQFF TGTGCCAGCAGTTACGAACCAAGACAGGCACAGTTCTTC
16 - - TRBJ2-5 TRBV21-1 CASSTRLAGGRETQYF TGTGCCAGCAGCACCCGACTAGCGGGAGGGCGGGAGACCCAGTACTTC
17 - - TRBJ1-1 TRBV28 CASSLEPGQYLNTEAFF TGTGCCAGCAGTTTAGAGCCTGGACAGTATTTGAACACTGAAGCTTTCTTT
14 - - TRBJ1-2 TRBV18 CASSPQQGYYGYTF TGTGCCAGCTCACCACAGCAGGGATATTATGGCTACACCTTC
16 TRBD1 - TRBJ1-2 TRBV19 CASSLGQGAPYYGYTF TGTGCCAGTAGTCTCGGACAGGGGGCGCCGTATTATGGCTACACCTTC
12 - few TRBJ1-5 TRBV7-6 CASSPRGQPQHF TGTGCCAGCAGCCCAAGGGGTCAGCCCCAGCATTTT
15 - - TRBJ1-5 TRBV28 CASSSGSTSNQPQHF TGTGCCAGCAGTTCAGGCAGCACCAGCAATCAGCCCCAGCATTTT
14 TRBD1 - TRBJ1-2 TRBV9 CASSVGGQGAGYTF TGTGCCAGCAGCGTAGGGGGACAGGGGGCTGGCTACACCTTC
13 - - TRBJ2-7 TRBV15 CATSRDRGYEQYF TGTGCCACCAGCAGAGATCGGGGCTACGAGCAGTACTTC
15 TRBD1 - TRBJ2-1 TRBV5-1 CASRPFTGQYNEQFF TGCGCCAGCAGGCCCTTCACGGGACAGTACAATGAGCAGTTCTTC
21 TRBD1 - TRBJ1-3 TRBV4-1 CASSQEAFGTGPFRGGNTIYF TGCGCCAGCAGCCAAGAAGCCTTCGGGACAGGTCCCTTTAGGGGAGGAAACACCATATATTTT
17 TRBD2 - TRBJ2-5 TRBV7-9 CASSPRVAGDLQETQYF TGTGCCAGCAGCCCAAGGGTCGCGGGGGACCTTCAAGAGACCCAGTACTTC
17 - few TRBJ1-2 TRBV4-1 CASSQDLGFGQNYGYTF TGCGCCAGCAGCCAAGACCTAGGATTCGGTCAGAACTATGGCTACACCTTC
14 TRBD1 - TRBJ1-2 TRBV28 CASSRPGTGYGYTF TGTGCCAGCAGCCGCCCCGGGACAGGGTATGGCTACACCTTC
16 TRBD2 - TRBJ2-5 TRBV28 CASTWAAGGTKETQYF TGTGCCAGCACCTGGGCGGCGGGAGGAACTAAAGAGACCCAGTACTTC
15 TRBD2 - TRBJ2-1 TRBV5-5 CASSSGLAGYNEQFF TGTGCCAGCAGCTCGGGACTAGCGGGGTACAATGAGCAGTTCTTC
14 - - TRBJ2-7 TRBV5-1 CASSLQAQVYEQYF TGCGCCAGCAGCCTCCAGGCCCAGGTCTACGAGCAGTACTTC
16 TRBD2 - TRBJ2-3 TRBV5-5 CASSKNLGGGTDTQYF TGTGCCAGCTCAAAGAACCTAGGCGGGGGGACAGATACGCAGTATTTT
14 - - TRBJ1-1 TRBV6-6 CASKQGGPYTEAFF TGTGCCAGCAAGCAGGGTGGTCCGTACACTGAAGCTTTCTTT
13 - - TRBJ2-7 TRBV11-2 CASSLDQGTVQYF TGTGCCAGCAGCTTAGATCAGGGGACGGTGCAGTACTTC
16 TRBD1 - TRBJ1-5 TRBV2 CASSPRRGTGGQPQHF TGTGCCAGCAGCCCCAGACGGGGGACAGGCGGACAGCCCCAGCATTTT
14 - - TRBJ1-5 TRBV7-8 CASSLARGNQPQHF TGTGCCAGCAGCTTGGCCCGAGGGAATCAGCCCCAGCATTTT
16 - - TRBJ2-5 TRBV7-2 CASSLVDSPGEETQYF TGTGCCAGCAGCTTAGTCGACTCCCCCGGGGAAGAGACCCAGTACTTC
15 TRBD1 - TRBJ1-5 TRBV2 CASSVSDRRVQPQHF TGTGCCAGCAGTGTTTCGGACAGGCGGGTTCAGCCCCAGCATTTT
14 - - TRBJ2-7 TRBV6-6 CASSYIGGPGEQYF TGTGCCAGCAGTTACATCGGGGGGCCGGGGGAGCAGTACTTC
15 - - TRBJ1-4 TRBV4-1 CASSPQGGFNEKLFF TGCGCCAGCAGCCCTCAGGGCGGTTTTAATGAAAAACTGTTTTTT
13 - - TRBJ1-4 TRBV5-8 CASSGGLNEKLFF TGTGCCAGCAGCGGAGGTCTCAATGAAAAACTGTTTTTT
17 - - TRBJ1-5 TRBV4-2 CASSQDPGQRGNQPQHF TGTGCCAGCAGCCAAGATCCCGGACAGAGGGGCAATCAGCCCCAGCATTTT
14 - - TRBJ1-1 TRBV2 CASWPMSGETEAFF TGTGCCAGCTGGCCCATGTCCGGGGAGACTGAAGCTTTCTTT
16 TRBD2 - TRBJ2-3 TRBV9 CASSLPASGGGESQYF TGTGCCAGCAGCCTTCCGGCTAGCGGGGGCGGTGAGTCGCAGTATTTT
14 - - TRBJ1-2 TRBV9 CASSVAGGAGGYTF TGTGCCAGCAGCGTAGCAGGAGGGGCAGGTGGCTACACCTTC
14 - - TRBJ1-2 TRBV6-5 CASSYSSYNYGYTF TGTGCCAGCAGTTACTCGTCGTATAACTATGGCTACACCTTC
15 - - TRBJ1-3 TRBV7-9 CASSFAQNSGNTIYF TGTGCCAGCAGCTTTGCACAGAACTCTGGAAACACCATATATTTT
12 - - TRBJ1-2 TRBV10-3 CAISESGDGYTF TGTGCCATCAGTGAGTCCGGGGATGGCTACACCTTC
14 TRBD1 - TRBJ2-7 TRBV29-1 CSVEGRGPVYEQYF TGCAGCGTTGAAGGTAGGGGGCCAGTATACGAGCAGTACTTC
15 TRBD1 - TRBJ2-1 TRBV11-1 CASSFPGQGTDEQFF TGTGCCAGCAGCTTCCCGGGACAGGGAACCGATGAGCAGTTCTTC
13 - - TRBJ1-3 TRBV28 CASSSPSGNTIYF TGTGCCTCCTCAAGCCCCTCTGGAAACACCATATATTTT